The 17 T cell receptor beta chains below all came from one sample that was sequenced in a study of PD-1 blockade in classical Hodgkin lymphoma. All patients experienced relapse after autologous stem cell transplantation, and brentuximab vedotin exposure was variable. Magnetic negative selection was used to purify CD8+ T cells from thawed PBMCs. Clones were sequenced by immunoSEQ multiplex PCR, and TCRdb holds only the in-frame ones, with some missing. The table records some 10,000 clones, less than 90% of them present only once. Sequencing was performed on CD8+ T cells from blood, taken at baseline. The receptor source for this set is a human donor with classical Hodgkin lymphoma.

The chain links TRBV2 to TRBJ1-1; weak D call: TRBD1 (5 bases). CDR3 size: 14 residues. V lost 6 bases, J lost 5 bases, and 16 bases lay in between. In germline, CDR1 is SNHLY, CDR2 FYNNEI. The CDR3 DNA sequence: TGTGCCAGCAGAGAGAACCAGGGTGTGACTGAAGCTTTCTTT. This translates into CASRENQGVTEAFF.

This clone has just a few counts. CDR3 sequence: CASSRRANTEAFF. The CDR3 coding sequence is TGCGCCAGCTCTCGACGGGCGAACACTGAAGCTTTCTTT. The chain links TRBV10-1 to TRBJ1-1; no definite D call. The germline V gene has CDR1 WNHNN and CDR2 SYGVQD (reference sequence). V lost 8 bases and J lost 1, with 11 bases in between. The CDR3 loop spans 13 amino acids.

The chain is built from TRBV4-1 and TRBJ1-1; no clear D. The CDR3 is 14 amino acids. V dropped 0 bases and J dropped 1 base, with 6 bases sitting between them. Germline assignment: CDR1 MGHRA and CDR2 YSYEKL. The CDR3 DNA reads TGCGCCAGCAGCCAAGATCTGACGAACACTGAAGCTTTCTTT. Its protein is CASSQDLTNTEAFF.

The CDR3 nucleotides read TGTGCCAGCCGTTTTCCGAGACAGGCTAATGAAAAACTGTTTTTT. Translation gives CASRFPRQANEKLFF. The chain combines TRBV5-6 with TRBJ1-4; D is possibly TRBD1 (6 bases). The CDR3 runs to 15 residues. Germline CDR1 is SGHDT and CDR2 is YYEEEE. V lost 7 bases, J lost 3 bases, and 16 bases lay in between.

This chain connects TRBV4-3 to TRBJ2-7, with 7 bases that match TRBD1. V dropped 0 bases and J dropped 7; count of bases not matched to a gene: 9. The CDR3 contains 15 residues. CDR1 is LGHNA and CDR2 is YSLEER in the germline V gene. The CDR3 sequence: CASSQDFAGTVEQYF. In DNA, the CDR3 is TGCGCCAGCAGCCAAGATTTCGCCGGGACAGTAGAGCAGTACTTC.

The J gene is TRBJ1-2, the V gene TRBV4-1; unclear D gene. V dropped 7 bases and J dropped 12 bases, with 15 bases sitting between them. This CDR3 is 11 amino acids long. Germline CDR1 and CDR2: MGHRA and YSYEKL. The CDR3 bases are TGCGCCAGCACCGCTGACGGTCGTCACACCTTC. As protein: CASTADGRHTF.

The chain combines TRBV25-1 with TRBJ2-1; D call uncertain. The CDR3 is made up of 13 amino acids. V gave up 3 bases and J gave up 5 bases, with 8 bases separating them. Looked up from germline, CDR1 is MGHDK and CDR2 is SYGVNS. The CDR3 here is CASSDQDHNEQFF. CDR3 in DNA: TGTGCCAGCAGTGACCAGGATCACAATGAGCAGTTCTTC.

The CDR3 loop reads CASTIPTSSSYEQYF. Here the CDR3 DNA reads TGTGCCAGCACCATTCCGACTAGCAGCTCCTACGAGCAGTACTTC. The chain recombines TRBV28 with TRBJ2-7, with TRBD2 identical over 7 bases. This CDR3 is built from 15 residues. Looked up from germline, CDR1 is MDHEN and CDR2 is SYDVKM. The trim removed 7 bases at V and 0 bases at J, leaving 9 bases unmatched.

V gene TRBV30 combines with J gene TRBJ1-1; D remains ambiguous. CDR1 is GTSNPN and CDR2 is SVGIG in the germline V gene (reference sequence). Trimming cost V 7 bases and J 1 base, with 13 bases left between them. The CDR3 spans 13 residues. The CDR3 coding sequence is TGTGCCTCCGACGCTCGGGAGAACACTGAAGCTTTCTTT. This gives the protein CASDARENTEAFF. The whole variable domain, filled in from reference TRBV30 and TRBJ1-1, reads SQTIHQWPATLVQPVGSPLSLECTVEGTSNPNLYWYRQAAGRGLQLLFYSVGIGQISSEVPQNLSASRPQDRQFILSSKKLLLSDSGFYLCASDARENTEAFFGQGTRLTVV.

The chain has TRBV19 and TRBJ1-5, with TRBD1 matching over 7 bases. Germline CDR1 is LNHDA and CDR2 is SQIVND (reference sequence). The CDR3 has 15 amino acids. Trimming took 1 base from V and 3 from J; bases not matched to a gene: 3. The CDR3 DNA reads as TGTGCCAGTAGTATAGGGACAGGACCCAATCAGCCCCAGCATTTT. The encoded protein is CASSIGTGPNQPQHF.

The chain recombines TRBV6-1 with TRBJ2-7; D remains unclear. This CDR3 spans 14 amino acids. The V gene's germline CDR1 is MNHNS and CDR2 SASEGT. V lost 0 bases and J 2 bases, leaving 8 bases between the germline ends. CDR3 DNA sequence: TGTGCCAGCAGTGAAGCTCACACAGCCTACGAGCAGTACTTC. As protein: CASSEAHTAYEQYF.

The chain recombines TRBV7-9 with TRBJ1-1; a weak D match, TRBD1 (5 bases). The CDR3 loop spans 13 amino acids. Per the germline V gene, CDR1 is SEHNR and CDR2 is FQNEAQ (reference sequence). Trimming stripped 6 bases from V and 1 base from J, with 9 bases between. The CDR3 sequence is CASSDQGNTEAFF. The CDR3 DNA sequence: TGTGCCAGCAGTGACCAGGGGAACACTGAAGCTTTCTTT.

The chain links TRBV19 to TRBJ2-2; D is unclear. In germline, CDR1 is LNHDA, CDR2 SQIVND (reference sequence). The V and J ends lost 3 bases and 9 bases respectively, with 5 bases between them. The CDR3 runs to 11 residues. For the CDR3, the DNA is TGTGCCAGTAGTATCGCTTGGGAGCTGTTTTTT. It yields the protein CASSIAWELFF.

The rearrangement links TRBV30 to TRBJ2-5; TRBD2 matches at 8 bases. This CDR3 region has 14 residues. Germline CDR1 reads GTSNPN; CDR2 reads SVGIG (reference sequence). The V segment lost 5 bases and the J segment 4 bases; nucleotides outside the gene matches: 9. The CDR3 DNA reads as TGTGCCTGGGAGGGTAGCGGGAATTTAGAGACCCAGTACTTC. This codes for CAWEGSGNLETQYF.

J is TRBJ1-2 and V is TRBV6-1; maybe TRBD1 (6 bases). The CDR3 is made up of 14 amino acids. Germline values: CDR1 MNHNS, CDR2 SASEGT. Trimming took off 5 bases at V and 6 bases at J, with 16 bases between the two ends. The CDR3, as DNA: TGTGCCAGCAGTACTCCCGGGACAACCCATGGCTACACCTTC. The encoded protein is CASSTPGTTHGYTF.

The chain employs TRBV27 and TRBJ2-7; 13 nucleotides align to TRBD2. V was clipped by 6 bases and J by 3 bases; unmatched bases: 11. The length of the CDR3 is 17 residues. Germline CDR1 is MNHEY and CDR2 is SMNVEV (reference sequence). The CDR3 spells CASSALAGGHGGYEQYF. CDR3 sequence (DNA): TGTGCCAGCAGCGCACTAGCGGGAGGGCACGGGGGCTACGAGCAGTACTTC.

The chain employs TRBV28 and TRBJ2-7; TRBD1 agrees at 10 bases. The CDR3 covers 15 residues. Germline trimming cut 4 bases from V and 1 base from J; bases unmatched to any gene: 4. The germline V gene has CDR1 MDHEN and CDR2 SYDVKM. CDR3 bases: TGTGCCAGCAGTTCCTGGACAGGGGGGTCCTACGAGCAGTACTTC. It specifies CASSSWTGGSYEQYF.